This TCR beta chain was obtained from a study of beta chain features in type 1 diabetes. Turning to the study itself: What patients shared with healthy donors was a similar profile of age, gender and cell yields.

Study results and caveats: A possible short-template PCR bias applies equally to patients and controls. Moderate yet significant TCRB CDR3 shortening was seen in Type 1 diabetes patients in all four CD4+ subsets. VDJ junctions in type 1 diabetes patients carried more deletions and fewer insertions.

Concerning this clone itself: What it binds is unknown.

What was sequenced were expressed TCRB transcripts, since all of the isolated RNA had been reverse transcribed. TCRdb keeps only in-frame clones here, not all; method: immunoSEQ multiplex PCR. The sample yields hundreds of thousands of clones, about 15% seen once. The TCR sequence derives from a man in his thirties or forties in good health. The source material was naive CD4+ T cells from blood.

The CDR3 here is CASSYGDPNTEAFF. In DNA form, the CDR3 reads TGTGCCAGCAGTTACGGGGATCCGAACACTGAAGCTTTCTTT. This chain joins TRBV6-6 and TRBJ1-1; D gene uncertain. V was pared by 2 bases and J by 1 base, with 8 bases between. Germline V lookup: CDR1 MNHNY, CDR2 SVGAGI (reference sequence). The CDR3 runs 14 residues.